The 28 T cell receptor beta chains below were found in one sample sequenced in a study of T cells after yellow fever vaccination. TCRdb re-derived calls from the 5' RACE reads in MiXCR, one entry per CDR3 protein. The data hold over 300,000 distinct CDR3 sequences, with about 6.6% observed a single time. Here the sequenced sample was PBMCs, taken about 49 days after the first yellow fever vaccination. These receptors all come from a man younger than 30 who received the YFV17D yellow fever vaccine.

The rearrangement links TRBV30 to TRBJ1-6, with D perhaps TRBD1 (5 bases). This CDR3 has 13 residues. V gave up 2 bases and J gave up 10 bases, with 12 bases separating them. Germline V gene sequence: CDR1 GTSNPN, CDR2 SVGIG (reference sequence). In DNA, the CDR3 is TGTGCCTGGAGTCCACCCCGGGGCTCACCCCTCCACTTT. As protein: CAWSPPRGSPLHF.

In this sample, this clonotype turned up many times. This chain links TRBV18 with TRBJ2-1; no reliable D call. This CDR3 has 16 amino acids. The germline gives CDR1 KGHSH, CDR2 LQKENI. Trimming stripped 0 bases from V and 0 bases from J, with 9 bases between. CDR3 DNA sequence: TGTGCCAGCTCACCACCTGGTCAGAGCTCCTACAATGAGCAGTTCTTC. Translation: CASSPPGQSSYNEQFF.

This clonotype was picked up many times. The chain couples TRBV24-1 to TRBJ2-2; unclear D gene. The germline V gene has CDR1 KGHDR and CDR2 SFDVKD. Trimming took 1 base from V and 3 from J, leaving 11 bases between them. The CDR3 is 16 residues long. CDR3 amino acids: CATSDLKPSDTGELFF. CDR3 bases: TGTGCCACCAGTGATTTAAAGCCCAGTGACACCGGGGAGCTGTTTTTT.

This clonotype appeared many times. V and J are TRBV7-6 and TRBJ1-1; no definite D call. V was cut by 4 bases and J by 11 bases, with 20 bases left in between. Germline values: CDR1 SGHVS, CDR2 FNYEAQ. The CDR3 totals 14 residues. The CDR3 region has the DNA TGTGCCAGCAGCTCAACCGTCCCTCCTTATTGGGCTTTCTTT. Translated: CASSSTVPPYWAFF.

This clonotype was seen only a few times. This chain joins TRBV12-3 or TRBV12-4 and TRBJ2-7; possibly TRBD1 or TRBD2 for D (5 bases each). This CDR3 region has 14 residues. Trimming removed 3 bases from V and 1 base from J, with 10 bases in between. For the CDR3, the DNA is TGTGCCAGCAGTTTTGGATGGGGGTCCTACGAGCAGTACGTC. It translates to CASSFGWGSYEQYV.

This rearrangement joins TRBV4-1 to TRBJ2-1, with 9 nucleotides matching TRBD1. The CDR3 covers 14 residues. CDR1 is MGHRA and CDR2 is YSYEKL in the germline V gene. Losses at the gene ends were 8 bases for V and 4 bases for J; bases not matched to a gene: 6. The CDR3 region has the DNA TGCGCCAGCCAGGACAGGGGAAGGTACAATGAGCAGTTCTTC. This encodes CASQDRGRYNEQFF.

J is TRBJ2-7 and V is TRBV15, with 8 bases matching TRBD1. Per the germline V gene, CDR1 is LNHNV and CDR2 is YYDKDF (reference sequence). The CDR3 length is 16 residues. With V trimmed by 3 bases and J by 2 bases, 9 bases remained unmatched. The CDR3 loop reads CATSRDETGAAYEQYF. The CDR3 DNA is TGTGCCACCAGCAGGGATGAGACAGGGGCCGCCTACGAGCAGTACTTC.

J is TRBJ2-1 and V is TRBV5-8; TRBD1 matches 7 bases. The CDR3 length is 16 residues. Unmatched junction bases numbered 4, after V lost 1 base and J lost 0 bases. Germline V CDR1 and CDR2: SGHTS, YDEGEE. CDR3 in amino acids: CASSLFRGRSYNEQFF. The CDR3 nucleotides are TGTGCCAGCAGCTTGTTTAGGGGGCGCTCCTACAATGAGCAGTTCTTC.

In its sample, this clonotype was seen many times. This chain connects TRBV7-2 to TRBJ1-3, with D hard to call. This CDR3 contains 15 residues. V lost 3 bases to trimming and J lost 0 bases, with 9 bases between them. Germline-derived CDR1 and CDR2 are SGHTA and FQGNSA. CDR3 in DNA: TGTGCCAGCAGCTTCGACCGCAGCTCTGGAAACACCATATATTTT. Translated: CASSFDRSSGNTIYF.

This clonotype was counted at least ten times. V gene TRBV7-2 combines with J gene TRBJ2-1; 8 bases fit TRBD2. CDR3 length: 15 amino acids. Unmatched junction bases numbered 8, after V lost 2 bases and J lost 8 bases. The germline V gene encodes CDR1 SGHTA and CDR2 FQGNSA. CDR3 residues: CASSLYGGAIDEQFF. The CDR3 DNA reads as TGTGCCAGCAGCTTATACGGGGGGGCCATCGATGAGCAGTTCTTC.

This sequence joins TRBV4-3 and TRBJ1-5, with 10 bases lining up with TRBD1. CDR3 length equals 15 residues. Germline V CDR1 and CDR2: LGHNA, YSLEER. J lost 5 bases, V lost 4 bases, and 5 bases had no gene match. The CDR3 sequence is CASSRGTGVDQPQHF. CDR3 coding DNA: TGCGCCAGCAGCCGCGGGACAGGGGTGGATCAGCCCCAGCATTTT.

This clonotype was counted between two and nine times. The chain recombines TRBV25-1 with TRBJ1-2; 8 bases match TRBD1. CDR1 is MGHDK, CDR2 SYGVNS, per germline. V dropped 2 bases and J dropped 4; count of bases not matched to a gene: 9. The CDR3 is made up of 16 amino acids. The CDR3 loop reads CASSETSTGESYGYTF. For the CDR3, the DNA is TGTGCCAGCAGTGAAACGTCGACAGGGGAAAGCTATGGCTACACCTTC.

This clonotype was picked up many times. This chain uses TRBV20-1 with TRBJ2-1; TRBD1 matches at 9 bases. Trimming took 5 bases from V and 6 from J; bases not matched to a gene: 8. Germline CDR1 DFQATT, CDR2 SNEGSKA (reference sequence). CDR3 length: 14 residues. The CDR3 reads CSAPSDRGTNEQFF. CDR3 in DNA: TGCAGTGCTCCTTCGGACAGGGGAACCAATGAGCAGTTCTTC.

Written as DNA, the CDR3 is TGCAGTGCTAGAGATCGGCACGGCAACACTGAAGCTTTCTTT. Protein sequence: CSARDRHGNTEAFF. This chain links TRBV20-1 with TRBJ1-1; D not certain. V was cut by 0 bases and J by 2 bases, with 10 bases left in between. The CDR3 spans 14 residues. Germline-derived CDR1 and CDR2 are DFQATT and SNEGSKA (reference sequence).

This sequence joins TRBV4-1 and TRBJ2-3; a possible D gene is TRBD2 (5 bases). The CDR3 has 15 residues. V shed 0 bases and J shed 2 bases, with 9 bases lying between them. Germline CDR1 reads MGHRA; CDR2 reads YSYEKL. The CDR3 nucleotides are TGCGCCAGCAGCCAAGATCGACTACTCACAGATACGCAGTATTTT. Translating it yields CASSQDRLLTDTQYF.

The table lists this clonotype with many counts. The V call is TRBV29-1, the J call TRBJ2-3, with 9 nucleotides matching TRBD1. The CDR3 covers 14 residues. With 7 bases clipped from V and 2 bases from J, the junction kept 7 bases outside the gene matches. The germline V gene has CDR1 SQVTM and CDR2 ANQGSEA. The CDR3 sequence: CSGRDRVSTDTQYF. The CDR3 bases are TGCAGCGGCCGGGACAGGGTTTCCACAGATACGCAGTATTTT.

This clonotype was seen ten or more times. The chain uses TRBV30 and TRBJ1-1, with D tentatively TRBD1 (5 bases). This CDR3 has 13 amino acids. V was pared by 0 bases and J by 11 bases, with 16 bases between. Germline V gene data show CDR1 as GTSNPN and CDR2 as SVGIG (reference sequence). The CDR3 loop is CAWSVQGSPRAFF. As DNA, the CDR3 is TGTGCCTGGAGTGTCCAGGGTTCCCCCCGGGCTTTCTTT.

The chain recombines TRBV7-9 with TRBJ2-5, with D possibly being TRBD2 (6 bases). Germline loops: CDR1 SEHNR, CDR2 FQNEAQ (reference sequence). This CDR3 is built from 13 residues. The V and J ends lost 10 bases and 4 bases respectively, with 16 bases between them. The CDR3 loop reads CATLKRVGETQYF. CDR3 bases: TGTGCCACGTTAAAGCGGGTCGGAGAGACCCAGTACTTC.

V usage is TRBV5-1 and J usage is TRBJ1-3; D unclear. The CDR3 spans 11 residues. V gave up 7 bases and J gave up 0 bases, with 2 bases separating them. Germline V gene lookup returns CDR1 SGHRS and CDR2 YFSETQ. CDR3 region: CASGSGNTIYF. The CDR3 DNA is TGCGCCAGCGGCTCTGGAAACACCATATATTTT.

This clonotype was picked up one time. This may come from a read error, since a much larger clone is one base off. V usage is TRBV6-5 and J usage is TRBJ1-2; D uncertain. CDR3 length equals 14 residues. CDR1 is MNHEY, CDR2 SVGAGI, per germline. With 1 base removed from V and 0 bases from J, the gap between germline ends came to 6 bases. The CDR3 loop is CASSYFAANYGYTF. CDR3 nucleotide sequence: TGTGCCAGCAGTTACTTTGCAGCTAACTATGGCTACACCTTC.

The chain employs TRBV20-1 and TRBJ2-7; D might be TRBD1 or TRBD2, each matching 7 bases. CDR1 is DFQATT, CDR2 SNEGSKA, per germline (reference sequence). The CDR3 has 15 amino acids. V was clipped by 0 bases and J by 4 bases, with 16 bases between them. The CDR3 sequence is CSARDRRGGGYEQYV. CDR3 DNA sequence: TGCAGTGCTAGAGATCGCAGGGGGGGAGGGTACGAGCAGTACGTC.

In its sample, this clonotype was seen once. The junction departs from germline at one end; a sequencing error may be responsible. The genes are TRBV5-1 and TRBJ2-5; D unresolved. This CDR3 region has 12 residues. Germline V gene data show CDR1 as SGHRS and CDR2 as YFSETQ. CDR3 amino acids: CASRLDDETQYF. As DNA, the CDR3 is TGCGCCAGCAGATTGGACGACGAGACCCAGTACTTC.

The chain is built from TRBV5-6 and TRBJ2-7; D possibly matches TRBD1 or TRBD2 (5 bases each). V lost 1 base and J 7 bases, leaving 21 bases between the germline ends. The CDR3 consists of 16 residues. Germline CDR1 SGHDT, CDR2 YYEEEE. The CDR3 nucleotides read TGTGCCAGCAGCTTGAAACAGCCAGGGACGGCCAGTGAGCAGTACTTC. Residues: CASSLKQPGTASEQYF.

There are a few counts of this clonotype. The rearrangement joins TRBV6-5 to TRBJ2-1; 7 nucleotides align to TRBD2. V shed 2 bases and J 8 bases; nucleotides not matched to a gene: 9. The CDR3 totals 15 residues. Germline V lookup: CDR1 MNHEY, CDR2 SVGAGI. The CDR3 nucleotides are TGTGCCAGCAGTTACGGGTGGGAGGGGAGGGATGAGCAGTTCTTC. Its protein product is CASSYGWEGRDEQFF.

This clonotype was seen repeatedly, ten times or more. This chain uses TRBV6-5 with TRBJ2-4, with D possibly matching TRBD2 (5 bases). The CDR3 consists of 17 residues. In germline, CDR1 is MNHEY, CDR2 SVGAGI. Trimming pared 0 bases from V and 8 bases from J, leaving 20 bases between. Here the CDR3 reads CASSYSGSRFRMDIQYF. The CDR3 coding sequence is TGTGCCAGCAGTTACTCGGGGAGCAGGTTCCGGATGGACATTCAGTACTTC.

This clonotype was seen more than once but under ten times. The V call is TRBV27, the J call TRBJ2-3, with TRBD1 matching over 7 bases. The CDR3 runs 16 residues. V lost 1 base to trimming and J lost 4 bases; unmatched junction nucleotides: 8. Germline CDR1 reads MNHEY; CDR2 reads SMNVEV (reference sequence). CDR3 in amino acids: CASSLFGTVTPDTQYF. In nucleotides, the CDR3 is TGTGCCAGCAGTTTATTCGGGACAGTGACGCCAGATACGCAGTATTTT.

The rearrangement links TRBV7-3 to TRBJ2-1; D may be TRBD2 (7 bases). CDR1 is SGHTA and CDR2 is FQGTGA in the germline V gene. This CDR3 has 12 amino acids. V lost 5 bases and J lost 9, with 11 bases in between. This CDR3 is CASSAGGPEQFF. CDR3 DNA: TGTGCCAGCAGCGCCGGGGGGCCTGAGCAGTTCTTC.

This clonotype occurred a few times. V usage is TRBV7-9 and J usage is TRBJ2-2, with D hard to call. The CDR3 totals 16 residues. The V gene lost 5 bases and the J gene lost 2 bases, with 15 bases spanning the gap. CDR1 and CDR2 from the germline V gene are SEHNR and FQNEAQ (reference sequence). The CDR3, as DNA: TGTGCCAGCAGCCCGAACGCAGGCTACAACACCGGGGAGCTGTTTTTT. Amino acids: CASSPNAGYNTGELFF.